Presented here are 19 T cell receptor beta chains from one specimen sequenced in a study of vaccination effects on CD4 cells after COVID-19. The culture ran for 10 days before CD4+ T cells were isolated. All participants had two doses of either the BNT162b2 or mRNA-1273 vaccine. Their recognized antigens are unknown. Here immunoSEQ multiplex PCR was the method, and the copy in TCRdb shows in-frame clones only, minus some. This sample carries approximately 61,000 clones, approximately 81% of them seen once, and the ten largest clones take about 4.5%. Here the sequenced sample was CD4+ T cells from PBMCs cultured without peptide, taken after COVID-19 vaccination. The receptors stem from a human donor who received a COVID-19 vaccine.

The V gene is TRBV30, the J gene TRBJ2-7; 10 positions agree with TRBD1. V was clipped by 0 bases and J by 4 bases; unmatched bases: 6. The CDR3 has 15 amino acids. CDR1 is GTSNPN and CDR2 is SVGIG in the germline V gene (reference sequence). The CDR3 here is CAWSVPTGGRYEQYF. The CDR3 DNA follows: TGTGCCTGGAGTGTCCCGACAGGGGGCAGGTACGAGCAGTACTTC. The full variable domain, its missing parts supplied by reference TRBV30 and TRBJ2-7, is SQTIHQWPATLVQPVGSPLSLECTVEGTSNPNLYWYRQAAGRGLQLLFYSVGIGQISSEVPQNLSASRPQDRQFILSSKKLLLSDSGFYLCAWSVPTGGRYEQYFGPGTRLTVT.

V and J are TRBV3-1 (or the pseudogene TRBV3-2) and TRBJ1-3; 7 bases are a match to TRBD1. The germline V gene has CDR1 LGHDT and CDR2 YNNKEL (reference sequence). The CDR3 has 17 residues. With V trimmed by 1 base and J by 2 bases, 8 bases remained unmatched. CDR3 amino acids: CASSQVSRGLAGNTIYF. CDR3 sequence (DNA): TGTGCCAGCAGCCAAGTTTCTAGGGGGCTGGCTGGAAACACCATATATTTT.

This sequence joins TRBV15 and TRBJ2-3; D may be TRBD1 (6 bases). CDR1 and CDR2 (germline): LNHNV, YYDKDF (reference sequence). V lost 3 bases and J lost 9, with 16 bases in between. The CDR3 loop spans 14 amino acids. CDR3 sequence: CATSSGLGQRTQYF. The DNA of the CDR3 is TGTGCCACCAGCAGCGGCCTCGGACAGCGCACGCAGTATTTT.

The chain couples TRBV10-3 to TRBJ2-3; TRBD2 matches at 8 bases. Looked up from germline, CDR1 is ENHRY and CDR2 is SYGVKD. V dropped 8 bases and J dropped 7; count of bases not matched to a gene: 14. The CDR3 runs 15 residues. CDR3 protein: CAIDAGTSVKNTQYF. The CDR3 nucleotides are TGTGCCATCGACGCCGGGACTAGTGTCAAAAATACGCAGTATTTT.

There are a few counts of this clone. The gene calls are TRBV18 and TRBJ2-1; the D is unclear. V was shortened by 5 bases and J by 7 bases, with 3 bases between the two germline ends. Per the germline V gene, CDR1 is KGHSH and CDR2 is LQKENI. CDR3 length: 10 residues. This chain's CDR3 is CASSENEQFF. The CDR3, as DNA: TGTGCCAGCTCAGAGAATGAGCAGTTCTTC.

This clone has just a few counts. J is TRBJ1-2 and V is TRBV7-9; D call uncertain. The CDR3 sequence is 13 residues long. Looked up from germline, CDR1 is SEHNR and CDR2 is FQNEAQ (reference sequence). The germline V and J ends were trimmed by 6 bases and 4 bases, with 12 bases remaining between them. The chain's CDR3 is CASRDLRPYGYTF. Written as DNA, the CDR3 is TGTGCCAGCAGGGACCTCCGTCCCTATGGCTACACCTTC.

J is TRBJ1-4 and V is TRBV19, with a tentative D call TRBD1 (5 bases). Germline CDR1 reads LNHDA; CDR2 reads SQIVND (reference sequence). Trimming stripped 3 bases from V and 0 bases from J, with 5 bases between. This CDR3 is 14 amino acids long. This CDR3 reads CASSMGATNEKLFF. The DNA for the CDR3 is TGTGCCAGTAGTATGGGGGCAACTAATGAAAAACTGTTTTTT.

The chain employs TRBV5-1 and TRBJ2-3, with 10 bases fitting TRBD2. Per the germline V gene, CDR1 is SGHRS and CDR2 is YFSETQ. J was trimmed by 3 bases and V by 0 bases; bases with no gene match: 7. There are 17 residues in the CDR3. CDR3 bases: TGCGCCAGCAGCTTGGGCCCGGGTAGCGGGGGGACAGATACGCAGTATTTT. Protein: CASSLGPGSGGTDTQYF. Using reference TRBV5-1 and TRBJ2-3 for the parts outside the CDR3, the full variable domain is KAGVTQTPRYLIKTRGQQVTLSCSPISGHRSVSWYQQTPGQGLQFLFEYFSETQRNKGNFPGRFSGRQFSNSRSEMNVSTLELGDSALYLCASSLGPGSGGTDTQYFGPGTRLTVL.

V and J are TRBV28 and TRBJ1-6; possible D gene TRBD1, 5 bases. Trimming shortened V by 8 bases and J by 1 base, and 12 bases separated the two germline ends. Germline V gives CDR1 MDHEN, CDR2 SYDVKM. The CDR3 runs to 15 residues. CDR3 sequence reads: CASADSYSYNSPLHF. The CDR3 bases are TGTGCCAGCGCCGACAGTTATTCCTATAATTCACCCCTCCACTTT.

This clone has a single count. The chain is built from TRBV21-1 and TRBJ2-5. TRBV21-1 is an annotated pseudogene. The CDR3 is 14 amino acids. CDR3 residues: CASSKEDPHRTQYF. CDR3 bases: TGTGCCAGCAGCAAAGAGGACCCTCACAGGACCCAGTACTTC.

The DNA of the CDR3 is TGTGCCAGCAGCGTAGCGGGGGGGCCGATCGATGAGCAGTTCTTC. This codes for CASSVAGGPIDEQFF. V usage is TRBV9 and J usage is TRBJ2-1, with TRBD2 matching 8 bases. Per germline, CDR1 SGDLS and CDR2 YYNGEE. Germline trimming cut 0 bases from V and 8 bases from J; bases unmatched to any gene: 7. The CDR3 covers 15 residues.

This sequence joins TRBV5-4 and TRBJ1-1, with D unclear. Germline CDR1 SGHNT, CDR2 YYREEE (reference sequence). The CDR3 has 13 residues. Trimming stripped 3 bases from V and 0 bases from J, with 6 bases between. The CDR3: CASSSPLNTEAFF. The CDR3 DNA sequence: TGTGCCAGCAGCTCACCCTTGAACACTGAAGCTTTCTTT.

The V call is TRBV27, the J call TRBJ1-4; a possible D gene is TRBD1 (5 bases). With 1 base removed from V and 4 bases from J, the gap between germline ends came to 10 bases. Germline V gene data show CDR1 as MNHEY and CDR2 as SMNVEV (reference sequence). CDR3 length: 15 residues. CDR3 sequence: CASSLFVGVNEKLFF. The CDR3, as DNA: TGTGCCAGCAGTTTATTTGTGGGGGTTAATGAAAAACTGTTTTTT. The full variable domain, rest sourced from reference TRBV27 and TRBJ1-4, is EAQVTQNPRYLITVTGKKLTVTCSQNMNHEYMSWYRQDPGLGLRQIYYSMNVEVTDKGDVPEGYKVSRKEKRNFPLILESPSPNQTSLYFCASSLFVGVNEKLFFGSGTQLSVL.

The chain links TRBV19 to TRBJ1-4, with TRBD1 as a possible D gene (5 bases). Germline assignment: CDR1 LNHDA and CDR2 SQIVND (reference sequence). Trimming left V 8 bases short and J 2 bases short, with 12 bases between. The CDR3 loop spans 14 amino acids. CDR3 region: CASRQGRTNEKLFF. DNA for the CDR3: TGTGCCAGTCGGCAGGGTCGTACTAATGAAAAACTGTTTTTT.

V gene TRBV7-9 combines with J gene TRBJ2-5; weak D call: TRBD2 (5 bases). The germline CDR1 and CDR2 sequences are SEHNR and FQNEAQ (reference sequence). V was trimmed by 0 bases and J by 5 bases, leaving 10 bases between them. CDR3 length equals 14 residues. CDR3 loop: CASSLAGRVETQYF. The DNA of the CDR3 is TGTGCCAGCAGCTTAGCGGGGAGAGTGGAGACCCAGTACTTC. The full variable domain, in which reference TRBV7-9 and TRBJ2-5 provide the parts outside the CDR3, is DTGVSQNPRHKITKRGQNVTFRCDPISEHNRLYWYRQTLGQGPEFLTYFQNEAQLEKSRLLSDRFSAERPKGSFSTLEIQRTEQGDSAMYLCASSLAGRVETQYFGPGTRLLVL.

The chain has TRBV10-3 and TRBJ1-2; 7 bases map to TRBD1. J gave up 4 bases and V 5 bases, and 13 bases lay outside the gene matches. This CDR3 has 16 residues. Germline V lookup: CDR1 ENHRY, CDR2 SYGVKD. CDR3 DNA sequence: TGTGCCATCAGTACCCCGAGGGACAGCGCGAGCTATGGCTACACCTTC. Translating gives CAISTPRDSASYGYTF.

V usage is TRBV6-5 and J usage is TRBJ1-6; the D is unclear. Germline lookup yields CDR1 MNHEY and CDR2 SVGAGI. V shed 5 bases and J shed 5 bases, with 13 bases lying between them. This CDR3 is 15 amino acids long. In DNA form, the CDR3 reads TGTGCCAGCAGTCCCAGGAGCCAGAATAATTCACCCCTCCACTTT. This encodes CASSPRSQNNSPLHF.

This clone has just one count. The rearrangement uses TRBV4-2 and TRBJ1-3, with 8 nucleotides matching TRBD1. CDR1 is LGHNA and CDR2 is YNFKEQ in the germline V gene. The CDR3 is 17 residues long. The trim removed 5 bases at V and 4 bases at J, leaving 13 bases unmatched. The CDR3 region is CASSKRGQGAKGNTIYF. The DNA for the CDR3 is TGTGCCAGCAGCAAAAGGGGTCAGGGGGCGAAAGGAAACACCATATATTTT.

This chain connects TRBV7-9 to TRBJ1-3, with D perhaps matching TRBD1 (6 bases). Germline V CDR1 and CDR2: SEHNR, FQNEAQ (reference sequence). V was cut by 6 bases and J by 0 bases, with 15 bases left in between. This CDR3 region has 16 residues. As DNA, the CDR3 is TGTGCCAGCAGGCCAGGGGAGGGGATCTCTGGAAACACCATATATTTT. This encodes CASRPGEGISGNTIYF.